A single sample gave rise to the 6 T cell receptor beta chains below, sequenced in a study of CD8 T cells in ankylosing spondylitis. TCRdb reprocessed the 5' RACE reads via MiXCR and lists one record per CDR3 protein. The sample consists of around 7,500 distinct CDR3 sequences, more than 8% of them appearing once. The sequenced sample was blood, either unsorted or a sorted T cell fraction (not recorded which). These TCRs come from a male donor with ankylosing spondylitis or in good health (not recorded which).

In its sample, this clonotype was seen a few times. The chain recombines TRBV5-6 with TRBJ2-1; tentatively, D is TRBD1 or TRBD2 (9 bases each). The V and J ends lost 6 bases and 5 bases respectively, with 36 bases between them. Germline V gene sequence: CDR1 SGHDT, CDR2 YYEEEE. The CDR3 is 21 residues long. The CDR3 loop reads CASNSEGETGGNSGRNNEQFF. CDR3 nucleotides: TGTGCCAGCAACTCTGAAGGCGAAACAGGGGGCAATAGCGGGAGAAACAATGAGCAGTTCTTC.

This clonotype appeared many times. CDR3 sequence: CASSVEGSGGPNTGELFF. CDR3 DNA sequence: TGTGCCAGCAGCGTAGAGGGTAGCGGGGGGCCGAACACCGGGGAGCTGTTTTTT. V is TRBV9 and J is TRBJ2-2; TRBD2 agrees at 10 bases. The CDR3 consists of 18 residues. Per germline, CDR1 SGDLS and CDR2 YYNGEE. V lost 0 bases, J lost 0 bases, and 5 bases stayed unmatched.

This clonotype was seen more than once but under ten times. The chain employs TRBV9 and TRBJ2-5; D unclear. Trimming removed 0 bases from V and 0 bases from J, with 9 bases in between. CDR1 SGDLS and CDR2 YYNGEE come from the germline V gene. The CDR3 has 15 residues. CDR3 protein: CASSVGAADQETQYF. The CDR3 DNA follows: TGTGCCAGCAGCGTAGGGGCAGCTGACCAAGAGACCCAGTACTTC.

The chain has TRBV9 and TRBJ2-3, with D unclear. The CDR3 is made up of 13 amino acids. Trimming left V 1 base short and J 2 bases short, with 5 bases between. Looked up from germline, CDR1 is SGDLS and CDR2 is YYNGEE. CDR3 in DNA: TGTGCCAGCAGCGTATATGACACAGATACGCAGTATTTT. Translated: CASSVYDTDTQYF.

This clonotype was seen repeatedly, ten times or more. The chain has TRBV9 and TRBJ2-3, with TRBD2 matching over 7 bases. Trimming removed 4 bases from V and 1 base from J; junction bases left unmatched: 3. The CDR3 runs 14 residues. Per germline, CDR1 SGDLS and CDR2 YYNGEE. This chain's CDR3 is CASSTGLGTDTQYF. The CDR3 DNA sequence: TGTGCCAGCAGCACCGGACTAGGCACAGATACGCAGTATTTT. Looking up the rest from reference TRBV9 and TRBJ2-3 gives the full variable domain: DSGVTQTPKHLITATGQRVTLRCSPRSGDLSVYWYQQSLDQGLQFLIQYYNGEERAKGNILERFSAQQFPDLHSELNLSSLELGDSALYFCASSTGLGTDTQYFGPGTRLTVL.

Note on this clonotype: Because the CDR3's place on the DNA is in doubt, the DNA is left out and the CDR3 is given as listed by TCRdb. The chain has TRBV9 and TRBJ2-2; the table calls TRBD1, which could not be checked here. Germline assignment: CDR1 SGDLS and CDR2 YYNGEE. Both ends counted, the CDR3 spans 17 residues. Here the CDR3 reads CASSSPGTGSTGELFFF.